One and the same sample provided the 10 T cell receptor beta chains below, sequenced in a study of cytomegalovirus exposure and HLA in healthy donors. Primers for the PCR totalled 60 Vbeta and 13 Jbeta. TCRdb's copy holds only in-frame clones and misses some; the assay was immunoSEQ multiplex PCR. The ten top clones account for approximately 2%, within a sample of 110,000 to 150,000 clones. Sequencing used PBMCs. These receptors came from a young woman in good health and CMV-seronegative.

V gene TRBV6-5 combines with J gene TRBJ1-3, with D possibly TRBD1 on 6 matching bases. CDR3 length equals 15 residues. Trimming stripped 0 bases from V and 4 bases from J, with 10 bases between. The V gene's germline CDR1 is MNHEY and CDR2 SVGAGI. The CDR3 region is CASSYSWTEGNTIYF. The CDR3 coding sequence is TGTGCCAGCAGTTACTCTTGGACAGAGGGAAACACCATATATTTT.

This rearrangement joins TRBV7-3 to TRBJ2-5; D gene ambiguous. V was trimmed by 5 bases and J by 5 bases, leaving 15 bases between them. The CDR3 runs 14 residues. Germline-derived CDR1 and CDR2 are SGHTA and FQGTGA. The DNA for the CDR3 is TGTGCCAGCAGCCCATTCAACAGTGGGGAGACCCAGTACTTC. Translated, it gives CASSPFNSGETQYF.

This sequence joins TRBV27 and TRBJ2-1; tentative D call: TRBD2 (6 bases). The CDR3 totals 12 residues. Trimming took off 2 bases at V and 9 bases at J, with 8 bases between the two ends. Germline CDR1 and CDR2: MNHEY and SMNVEV (reference sequence). In DNA, the CDR3 is TGTGCCAGCAGTTTACTCGGGGGTGAGCAGTTCTTC. Translation: CASSLLGGEQFF.

A note on this clone: Germline and junction disagree at one end, which may indicate a read error. The V and J genes are TRBV7-7 and TRBJ1-2, with D unclear. Germline CDR1 and CDR2: SSHAT and FNYEAQ (reference sequence). This CDR3 contains 15 residues. The CDR3 region is CASSSEGRTITGYTF. The CDR3 bases are TGTGCTAGCAGCTCCGAGGGCAGAACTATTACCGGCTACACCTTC.

The J gene is TRBJ1-2, the V gene TRBV28; tentatively, D is TRBD1 (6 bases). Germline V CDR1 and CDR2: MDHEN, SYDVKM. The CDR3 is 14 residues long. Trimming removed 3 bases at V and 5 bases at J, with 13 bases between. The CDR3 DNA follows: TGTGCCAGCAGTTTGGCGACAGGCAGATATGGCTACACCTTC. Its translation is CASSLATGRYGYTF.

The V and J genes are TRBV15 and TRBJ2-7; 10 bases match TRBD1. Germline V gene data show CDR1 as LNHNV and CDR2 as YYDKDF (reference sequence). The CDR3 runs to 14 residues. The V segment lost 5 bases and the J segment 2 bases; nucleotides outside the gene matches: 3. The CDR3: CATSPDRGPYEQYF. The CDR3 DNA follows: TGTGCCACCAGCCCAGACAGGGGGCCCTACGAGCAGTACTTC.

This chain links TRBV5-1 with TRBJ1-1; TRBD1 might be the D (5 bases). Germline CDR1 SGHRS, CDR2 YFSETQ. The V and J ends lost 5 bases and 1 base respectively, with 9 bases between them. The CDR3 length is 13 residues. The CDR3 DNA follows: TGCGCCAGCAGTGGGGCCCCGAACACTGAAGCTTTCTTT. Translating gives CASSGAPNTEAFF. Full variable domain (outside the CDR3, taken from reference TRBV5-1 and TRBJ1-1): KAGVTQTPRYLIKTRGQQVTLSCSPISGHRSVSWYQQTPGQGLQFLFEYFSETQRNKGNFPGRFSGRQFSNSRSEMNVSTLELGDSALYLCASSGAPNTEAFFGQGTRLTVV.

The chain employs TRBV13 and TRBJ1-1; TRBD1 agrees at 8 bases. The J segment lost 5 bases and the V segment lost 2 bases, leaving 7 bases of the junction unmatched. The CDR3 contains 15 residues. The V gene's germline CDR1 is PRHDT and CDR2 FYEKMQ (reference sequence). This CDR3 reads CASSLTRGRRTEAFF. CDR3 nucleotides: TGTGCCAGCAGCTTAACCAGGGGGCGCCGGACTGAAGCTTTCTTT.

This CDR3 reads CAGQPPTQYF. The DNA for the CDR3 is TGCGCCGGCCAACCGCCTACGCAGTATTTT. V gene TRBV10-1 combines with J gene TRBJ2-3; D unresolved. Per the germline V gene, CDR1 is WNHNN and CDR2 is SYGVQD (reference sequence). The CDR3 consists of 10 residues. V lost 11 bases to trimming and J lost 8 bases, with 11 bases between them.

The chain employs TRBV7-2 and TRBJ2-2, with TRBD2 as a possible D gene (5 bases). Germline V gene lookup returns CDR1 SGHTA and CDR2 FQGNSA. V shed 0 bases and J shed 2 bases, with 13 bases lying between them. This CDR3 has 17 residues. The CDR3, as DNA: TGTGCCAGCAGCTTAGCCGGAGTGAGGGTTAACACCGGGGAGCTGTTTTTT. It translates to CASSLAGVRVNTGELFF.